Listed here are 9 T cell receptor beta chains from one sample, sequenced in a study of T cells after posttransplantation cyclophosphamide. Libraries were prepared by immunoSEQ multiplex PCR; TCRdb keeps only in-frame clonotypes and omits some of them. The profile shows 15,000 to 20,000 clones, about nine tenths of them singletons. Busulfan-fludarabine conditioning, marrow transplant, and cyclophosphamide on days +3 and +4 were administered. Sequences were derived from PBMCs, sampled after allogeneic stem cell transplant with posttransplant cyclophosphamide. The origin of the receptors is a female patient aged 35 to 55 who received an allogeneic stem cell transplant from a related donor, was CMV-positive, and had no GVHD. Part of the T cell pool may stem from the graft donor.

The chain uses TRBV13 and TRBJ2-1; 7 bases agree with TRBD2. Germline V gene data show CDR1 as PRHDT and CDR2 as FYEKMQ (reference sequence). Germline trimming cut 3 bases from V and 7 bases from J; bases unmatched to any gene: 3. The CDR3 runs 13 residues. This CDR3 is CASSFRTSNEQFF. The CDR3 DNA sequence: TGTGCCAGCAGCTTCCGGACTAGTAATGAGCAGTTCTTC.

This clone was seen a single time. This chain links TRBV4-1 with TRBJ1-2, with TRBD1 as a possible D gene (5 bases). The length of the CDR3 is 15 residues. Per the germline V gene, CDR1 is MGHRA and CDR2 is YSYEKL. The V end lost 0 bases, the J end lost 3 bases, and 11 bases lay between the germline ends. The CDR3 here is CASSQEQAEHYGYTF. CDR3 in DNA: TGCGCCAGCAGCCAAGAACAGGCAGAACACTATGGCTACACCTTC.

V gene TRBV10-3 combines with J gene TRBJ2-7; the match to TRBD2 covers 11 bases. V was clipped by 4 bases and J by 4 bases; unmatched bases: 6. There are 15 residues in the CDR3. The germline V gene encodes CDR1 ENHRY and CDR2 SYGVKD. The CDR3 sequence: CAISGLAGGPYEQYF. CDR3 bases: TGTGCCATCAGTGGTTTAGCGGGAGGGCCTTACGAGCAGTACTTC.

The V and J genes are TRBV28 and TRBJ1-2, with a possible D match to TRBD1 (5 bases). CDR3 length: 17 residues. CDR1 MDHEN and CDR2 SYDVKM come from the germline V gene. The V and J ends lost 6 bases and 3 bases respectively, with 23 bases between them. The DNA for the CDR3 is TGTGCCAGCAGCCACCTTAAAGGGGCAGATCTTCACTATGGCTACACCTTC. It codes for CASSHLKGADLHYGYTF.

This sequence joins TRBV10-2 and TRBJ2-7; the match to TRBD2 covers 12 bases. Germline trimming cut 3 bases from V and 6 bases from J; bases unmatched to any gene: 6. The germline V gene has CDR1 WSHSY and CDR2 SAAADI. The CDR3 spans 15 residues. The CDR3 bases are TGCGCCAGCAGTGAACTAGCGGGAGGCACTAGCGAGCAGTACTTC. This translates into CASSELAGGTSEQYF.

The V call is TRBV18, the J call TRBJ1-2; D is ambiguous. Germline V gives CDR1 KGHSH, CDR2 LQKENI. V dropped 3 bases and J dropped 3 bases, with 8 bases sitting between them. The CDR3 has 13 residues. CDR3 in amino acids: CASSPDGDYGYTF. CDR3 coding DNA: TGTGCCAGCTCACCTGACGGAGACTATGGCTACACCTTC.

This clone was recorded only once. The CDR3: CASSFGSGEAFF. Written as DNA, the CDR3 is TGTGCCAGCAGCTTTGGGTCAGGGGAAGCTTTCTTT. V is TRBV7-3 and J is TRBJ1-1, with D perhaps TRBD1 (5 bases). This CDR3 comprises 12 residues. V lost 3 bases and J lost 8, with 10 bases in between. Germline CDR1 is SGHTA and CDR2 is FQGTGA.

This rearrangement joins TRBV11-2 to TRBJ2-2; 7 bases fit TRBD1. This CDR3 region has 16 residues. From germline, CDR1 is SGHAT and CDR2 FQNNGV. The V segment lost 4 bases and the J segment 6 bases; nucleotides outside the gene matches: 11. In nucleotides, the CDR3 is TGTGCCAGCAGCTCGTTCCTACAGGGGCGCCCCGGGGAGCTGTTTTTT. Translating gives CASSSFLQGRPGELFF.

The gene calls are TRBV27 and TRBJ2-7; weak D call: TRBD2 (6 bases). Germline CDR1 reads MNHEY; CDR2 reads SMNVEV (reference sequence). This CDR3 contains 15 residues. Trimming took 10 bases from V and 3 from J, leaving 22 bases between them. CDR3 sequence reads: CATVVPRLGFYEQYF. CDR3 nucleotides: TGTGCCACCGTCGTCCCGAGACTAGGTTTCTACGAGCAGTACTTC.